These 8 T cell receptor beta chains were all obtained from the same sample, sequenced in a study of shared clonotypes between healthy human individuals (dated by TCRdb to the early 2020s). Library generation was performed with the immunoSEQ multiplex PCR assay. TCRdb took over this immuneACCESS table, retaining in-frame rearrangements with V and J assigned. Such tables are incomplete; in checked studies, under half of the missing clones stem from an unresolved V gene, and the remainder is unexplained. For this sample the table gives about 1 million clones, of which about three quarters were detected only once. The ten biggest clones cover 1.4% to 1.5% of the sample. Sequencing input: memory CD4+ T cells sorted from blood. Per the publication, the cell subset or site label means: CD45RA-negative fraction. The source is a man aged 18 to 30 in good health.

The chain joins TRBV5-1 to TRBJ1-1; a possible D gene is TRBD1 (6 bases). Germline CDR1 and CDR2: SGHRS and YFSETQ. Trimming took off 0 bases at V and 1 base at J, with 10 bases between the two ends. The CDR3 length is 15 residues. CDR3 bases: TGCGCCAGCAGCTTGGTAGGGGGGGCGAACACTGAAGCTTTCTTT. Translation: CASSLVGGANTEAFF.

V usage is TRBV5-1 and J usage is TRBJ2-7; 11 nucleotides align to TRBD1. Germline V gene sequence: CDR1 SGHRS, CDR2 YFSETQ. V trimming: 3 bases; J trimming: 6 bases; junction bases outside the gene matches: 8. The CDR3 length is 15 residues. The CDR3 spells CASSYGTGGKSEQYF. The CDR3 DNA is TGCGCCAGCAGCTACGGGACAGGGGGAAAGTCCGAGCAGTACTTC.

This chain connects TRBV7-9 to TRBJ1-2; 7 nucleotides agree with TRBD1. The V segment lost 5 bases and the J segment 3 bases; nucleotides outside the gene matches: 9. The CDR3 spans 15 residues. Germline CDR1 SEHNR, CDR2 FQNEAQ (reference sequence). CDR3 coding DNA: TGTGCCAGCAGCGCCCGCCGGGACAGAGACTATGGCTACACCTTC. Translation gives CASSARRDRDYGYTF.

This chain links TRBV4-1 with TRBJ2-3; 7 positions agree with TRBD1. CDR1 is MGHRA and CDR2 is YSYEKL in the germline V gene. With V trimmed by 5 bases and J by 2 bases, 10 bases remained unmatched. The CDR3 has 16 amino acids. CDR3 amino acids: CASSANTGAFTDTQYF. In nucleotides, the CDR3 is TGCGCCAGCAGCGCAAATACAGGGGCATTCACAGATACGCAGTATTTT.

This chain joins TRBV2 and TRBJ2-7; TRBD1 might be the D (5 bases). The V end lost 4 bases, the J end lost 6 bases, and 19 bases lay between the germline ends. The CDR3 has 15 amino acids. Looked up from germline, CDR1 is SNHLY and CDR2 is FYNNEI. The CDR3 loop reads CASSVQAAGKGEQYF. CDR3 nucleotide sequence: TGTGCCAGCAGTGTCCAGGCCGCAGGGAAGGGCGAGCAGTACTTC.

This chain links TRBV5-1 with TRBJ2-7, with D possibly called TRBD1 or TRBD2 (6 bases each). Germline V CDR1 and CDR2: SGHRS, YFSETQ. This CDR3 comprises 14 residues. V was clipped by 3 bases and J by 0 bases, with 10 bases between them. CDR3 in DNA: TGCGCCAGCAGCTACTCGGGGGCCTCCTACGAGCAGTACTTC. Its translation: CASSYSGASYEQYF. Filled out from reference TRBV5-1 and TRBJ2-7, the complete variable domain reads KAGVTQTPRYLIKTRGQQVTLSCSPISGHRSVSWYQQTPGQGLQFLFEYFSETQRNKGNFPGRFSGRQFSNSRSEMNVSTLELGDSALYLCASSYSGASYEQYFGPGTRLTVT.

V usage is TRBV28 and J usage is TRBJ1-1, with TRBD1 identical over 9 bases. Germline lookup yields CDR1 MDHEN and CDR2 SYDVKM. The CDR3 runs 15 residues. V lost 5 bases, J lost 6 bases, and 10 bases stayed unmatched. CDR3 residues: CASSPGTGRGAEAFF. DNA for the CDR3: TGTGCCAGCAGTCCTGGGACAGGGAGGGGGGCTGAAGCTTTCTTT.

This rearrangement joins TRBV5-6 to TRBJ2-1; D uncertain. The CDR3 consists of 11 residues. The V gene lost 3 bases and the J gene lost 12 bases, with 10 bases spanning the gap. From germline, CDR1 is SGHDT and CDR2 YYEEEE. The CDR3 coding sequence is TGTGCCAGCAGCTCTCGTATTGGGCAGTTCTTC. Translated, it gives CASSSRIGQFF.